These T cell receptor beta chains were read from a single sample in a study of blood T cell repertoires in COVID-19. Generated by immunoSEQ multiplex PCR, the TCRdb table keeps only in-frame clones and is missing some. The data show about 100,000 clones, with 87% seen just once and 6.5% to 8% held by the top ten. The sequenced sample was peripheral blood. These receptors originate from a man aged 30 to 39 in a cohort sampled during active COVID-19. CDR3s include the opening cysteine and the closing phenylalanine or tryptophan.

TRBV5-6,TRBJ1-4,CASSSTPAHTATNEKLFF
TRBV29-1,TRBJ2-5,CSVSEETQYF
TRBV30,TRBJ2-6,CAWRKTGLAGANVLTF
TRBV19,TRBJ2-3,CASSPTGAGFDTQYF
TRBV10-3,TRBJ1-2,CAISVQGGDYGYTF
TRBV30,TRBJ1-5,CAWSGQGHQPQHF
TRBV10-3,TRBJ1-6,CAISYRGDNSPLHF
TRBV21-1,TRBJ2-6,CASSKGGLAGANVLTF
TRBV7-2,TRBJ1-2,CASSLQRVGRGYTF
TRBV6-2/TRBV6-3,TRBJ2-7,CASSFLQGGHYEQYF
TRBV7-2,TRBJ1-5,CASSLVAGGRQPQHF
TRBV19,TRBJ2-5,CASSKGQGGETQYF
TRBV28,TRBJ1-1,CASRPWSGVNTEAFF
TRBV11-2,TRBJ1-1,CASSLFHSGIGATEAFF
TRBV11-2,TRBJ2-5,CASSLGPSAGQETQYF
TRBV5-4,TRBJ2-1,CASSFDSSSPYNEQFF
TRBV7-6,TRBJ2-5,CASSGRRGQWETQYF
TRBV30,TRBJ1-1,CAWRRGQMNTEAFF
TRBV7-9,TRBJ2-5,CASSLIATGTQYF
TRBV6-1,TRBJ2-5,CAGGQQETQYF
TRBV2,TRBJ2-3,CASSASGGPRTDTQYF
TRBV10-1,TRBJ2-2,CASSKGENTGELFF
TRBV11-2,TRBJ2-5,CASSSGGQGRQETQYF
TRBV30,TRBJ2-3,CAWSVQAGSTDTQYF
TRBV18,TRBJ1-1,CASSPGIGAEAFF
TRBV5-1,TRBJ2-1,CASSSGGARYNEQFF
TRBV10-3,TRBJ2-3,CATLDGSTDTQYF
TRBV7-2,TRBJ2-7,CASSLAASGGASYEQYF
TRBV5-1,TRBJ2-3,CASRFGGDSTDTQYF
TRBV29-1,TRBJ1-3,CSLHRDRISPVPSGNTIYF
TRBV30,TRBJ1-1,CAWSATRANTEAFF
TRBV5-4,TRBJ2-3,CASRSYRTSTDTQYF
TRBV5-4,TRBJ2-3,CASSWRPGDTQYF
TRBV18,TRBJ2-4,CASSTGPDRRLNIQYF
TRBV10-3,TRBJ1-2,CAISESGGGYTF
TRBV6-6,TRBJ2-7,CASMSGGAKIDEQYF
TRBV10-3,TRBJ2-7,CAIKDDRVSEQYF
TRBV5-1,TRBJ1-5,CASSLAGRDQPQHF
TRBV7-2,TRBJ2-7,CASSRGRGQAYEQYF
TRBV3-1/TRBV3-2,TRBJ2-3,CASNPGGASTDTQYF
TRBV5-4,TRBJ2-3,CASSSPGGPDTQYF
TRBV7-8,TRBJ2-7,CASSLVSAGSSYEQYF
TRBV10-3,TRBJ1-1,CAISYTANTEAFF
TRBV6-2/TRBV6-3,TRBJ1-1,CASSLLGTGSTEAFF
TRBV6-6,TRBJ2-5,CASSPQETQYF
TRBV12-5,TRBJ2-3,CASGLADRGGGPDTQYF
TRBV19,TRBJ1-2,CASSDRIYGYTF
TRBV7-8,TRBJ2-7,CASSFFRGSSYEQYF
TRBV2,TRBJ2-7,CASSVSIAVGVSYEQYF
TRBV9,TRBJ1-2,CASSGANPDSSYGYTF